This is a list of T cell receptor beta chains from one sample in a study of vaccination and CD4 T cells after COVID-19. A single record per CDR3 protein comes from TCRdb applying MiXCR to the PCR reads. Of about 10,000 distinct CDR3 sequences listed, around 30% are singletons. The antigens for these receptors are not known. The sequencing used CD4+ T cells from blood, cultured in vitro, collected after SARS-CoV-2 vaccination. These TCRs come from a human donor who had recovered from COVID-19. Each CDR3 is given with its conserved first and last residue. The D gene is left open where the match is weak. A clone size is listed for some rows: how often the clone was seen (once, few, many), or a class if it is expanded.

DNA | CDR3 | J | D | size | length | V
TGTGCCAGCAGCCTGGGTGGCGGGGTCCCCTCTGGAAACACCATATATTTT | CASSLGGGVPSGNTIYF | TRBJ1-3 | NA | few | 17 | TRBV7-2
TGTGCCAGCTCACCACTTTTCGTTGGGCAGGCCGACAATCAGCCCCAGCATTTT | CASSPLFVGQADNQPQHF | TRBJ1-5 | NA | few | 18 | TRBV18
TGTGCCAGCAGCTTGGGACAGGGTGAAAAACTGTTTTTT | CASSLGQGEKLFF | TRBJ1-4 | TRBD1 | NA | 13 | TRBV7-2
TGCGCCAGCAGCCAACTGATAGGTGAAAAACTGTTTTTT | CASSQLIGEKLFF | TRBJ1-4 | NA | NA | 13 | TRBV4-1
TGCAGTGCTGGCCAAGGATTGGTCACCGGGGAGCTGTTTTTT | CSAGQGLVTGELFF | TRBJ2-2 | NA | medium-sized | 14 | TRBV20-1
TGTGCCAGCAGCGCCCCTGACAGGGGCCTCTACGAGCAGTACTTC | CASSAPDRGLYEQYF | TRBJ2-7 | TRBD1 | NA | 15 | TRBV5-6
TGTGCCAGCAGACCCGGGACATTCAATCAGCCCCAGCATTTT | CASRPGTFNQPQHF | TRBJ1-5 | NA | few | 14 | TRBV6-2/TRBV6-3
TGTGCCAGGAGGGACAGGGAATATGGCTACACCTTC | CARRDREYGYTF | TRBJ1-2 | TRBD1 | NA | 12 | TRBV19
TGTGCCAGCAGCCCTAGCCTGGGTGGGGTGGGGACAAACAATGAGCAGTTCTTC | CASSPSLGGVGTNNEQFF | TRBJ2-1 | NA | NA | 18 | TRBV7-9
TGTGCCAGCAGCCAATGGAGGACGGGTTCCTACGAGCAGTACTTC | CASSQWRTGSYEQYF | TRBJ2-7 | NA | NA | 15 | TRBV28
TGTGCCAGTAGTACGGACAGGGGGAGCGATCAGCCCCAGCATTTT | CASSTDRGSDQPQHF | TRBJ1-5 | TRBD1 | medium-sized | 15 | TRBV19
TGTGCCAGCAGTTACTCGGGTCAGCGGGAGCAGTTCTTC | CASSYSGQREQFF | TRBJ2-1 | NA | few | 13 | TRBV6-2/TRBV6-3
TGTGCCAGCAGTGACCCCAATTCACCCCTCCACTTT | CASSDPNSPLHF | TRBJ1-6 | NA | NA | 12 | TRBV25-1
TGTCGGACAGGAAGGGGCAATAAGGCTTTCTTT | CRTGRGNKAFF | TRBJ1-1 | TRBD1 | NA | 11 | TRBV6-1